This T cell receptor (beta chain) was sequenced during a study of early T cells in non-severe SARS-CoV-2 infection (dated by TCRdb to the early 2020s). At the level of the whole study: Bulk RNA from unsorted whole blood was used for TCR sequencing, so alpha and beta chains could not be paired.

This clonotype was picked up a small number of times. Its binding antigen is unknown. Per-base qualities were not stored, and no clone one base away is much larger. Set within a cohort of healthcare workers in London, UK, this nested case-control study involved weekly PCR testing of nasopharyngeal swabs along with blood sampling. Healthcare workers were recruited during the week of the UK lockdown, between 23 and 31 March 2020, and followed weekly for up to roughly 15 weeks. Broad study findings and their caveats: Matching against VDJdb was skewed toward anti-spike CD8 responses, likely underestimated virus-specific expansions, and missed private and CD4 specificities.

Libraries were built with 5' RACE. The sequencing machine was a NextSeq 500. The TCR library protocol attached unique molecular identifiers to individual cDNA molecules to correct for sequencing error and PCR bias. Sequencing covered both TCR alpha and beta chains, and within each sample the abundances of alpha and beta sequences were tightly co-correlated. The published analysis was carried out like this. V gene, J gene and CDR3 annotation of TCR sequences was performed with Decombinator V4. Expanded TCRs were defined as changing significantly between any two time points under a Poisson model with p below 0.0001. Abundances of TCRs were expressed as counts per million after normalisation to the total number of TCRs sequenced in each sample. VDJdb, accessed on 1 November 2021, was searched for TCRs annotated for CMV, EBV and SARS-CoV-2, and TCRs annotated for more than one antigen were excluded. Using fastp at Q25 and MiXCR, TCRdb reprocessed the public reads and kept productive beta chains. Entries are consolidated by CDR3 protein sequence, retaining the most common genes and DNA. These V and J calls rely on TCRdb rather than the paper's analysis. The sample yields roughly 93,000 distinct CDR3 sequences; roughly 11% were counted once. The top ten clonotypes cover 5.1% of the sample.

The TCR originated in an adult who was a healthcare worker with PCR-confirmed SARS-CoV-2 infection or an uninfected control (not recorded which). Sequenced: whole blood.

Read as DNA, the sequence is TGTGCCAGCAGTACGGGAGGGTCCTCTTCCTACGAGCAGTACTTC. Its product reads: CASSTGGSSSYEQYF. The rearranged chain carries TRBV6-1 and TRBJ2-7; 8 junctional bases match TRBD2. From cysteine to phenylalanine, the CDR3 is 15 amino acids long. CDR3 DNA only is kept here, 45 bases in frame from base 1. Reading the germline V gene gives CDR1 MNHNS and CDR2 SASEGT. V and J are trimmed by 5 bases and 1 base, and the gene matches miss 7 bases of the junction.